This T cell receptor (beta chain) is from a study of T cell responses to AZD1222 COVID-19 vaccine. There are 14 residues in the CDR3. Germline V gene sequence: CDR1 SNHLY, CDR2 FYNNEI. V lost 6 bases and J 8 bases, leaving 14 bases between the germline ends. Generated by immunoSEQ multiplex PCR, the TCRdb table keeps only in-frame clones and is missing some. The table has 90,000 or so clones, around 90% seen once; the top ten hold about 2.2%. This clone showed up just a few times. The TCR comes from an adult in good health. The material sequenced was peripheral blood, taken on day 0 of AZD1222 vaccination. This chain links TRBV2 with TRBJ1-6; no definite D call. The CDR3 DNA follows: TGTGCCAGCAGGTACACCGCGAGAGATTCACCCCTCCACTTT. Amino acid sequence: CASRYTARDSPLHF.